These 4 T cell receptor beta chains originate from one sample sequenced in a study of response to subunit inactivated influenza vaccine. MiXCR was run by TCRdb on the RT-PCR reads, yielding one entry per CDR3 protein. The profile shows about 530,000 distinct CDR3 sequences, 10% to 15% of them singletons. Here the sequenced sample was PBMCs from blood, taken about 40 days after vaccination. The receptors originated from a man in his fifties or sixties who received an inactivated influenza vaccine.

V is TRBV2 and J is TRBJ2-7, with D hard to call. The CDR3 sequence is 14 residues long. CDR1 SNHLY and CDR2 FYNNEI come from the germline V gene. Trimming removed 6 bases at V and 3 bases at J, with 15 bases between. CDR3 in DNA: TGTGCCAGCAGAGACGGACGTGGATTCTACGAGCAGTACTTC. Translated, it gives CASRDGRGFYEQYF.

The chain combines TRBV7-8 with TRBJ2-7; TRBD2 matches at 11 bases. V lost 2 bases to trimming and J lost 6 bases; unmatched junction nucleotides: 3. The CDR3 runs to 14 residues. CDR1 is SGHVS and CDR2 is FQNEAQ in the germline V gene. The chain's CDR3 is CASSLLLAGAEQYF. As DNA, the CDR3 is TGTGCCAGCAGCTTACTACTAGCGGGAGCCGAGCAGTACTTC.

This clonotype occurred many times. The V call is TRBV4-3, the J call TRBJ1-2, with 9 bases aligning to TRBD1. The J segment lost 2 bases and the V segment lost 1 base, leaving 8 bases of the junction unmatched. The CDR3 is 17 residues long. Germline CDR1 reads LGHNA; CDR2 reads YSLEER. CDR3 DNA sequence: TGCGCCAGCAGCCAAGCTCTCGGGACAGGGCACAACTATGGCTACACCTTC. It translates to CASSQALGTGHNYGYTF.

This sequence joins TRBV20-1 and TRBJ2-1; 9 bases are a match to TRBD2. Germline CDR1 DFQATT, CDR2 SNEGSKA (reference sequence). Losses at the gene ends were 0 bases for V and 9 bases for J; bases not matched to a gene: 12. CDR3 length: 16 amino acids. The CDR3 DNA sequence: TGCAGTGCTAGAGATATGGCGGGAGGGATTGTCGGTGAGCAGTTCTTC. It encodes CSARDMAGGIVGEQFF.